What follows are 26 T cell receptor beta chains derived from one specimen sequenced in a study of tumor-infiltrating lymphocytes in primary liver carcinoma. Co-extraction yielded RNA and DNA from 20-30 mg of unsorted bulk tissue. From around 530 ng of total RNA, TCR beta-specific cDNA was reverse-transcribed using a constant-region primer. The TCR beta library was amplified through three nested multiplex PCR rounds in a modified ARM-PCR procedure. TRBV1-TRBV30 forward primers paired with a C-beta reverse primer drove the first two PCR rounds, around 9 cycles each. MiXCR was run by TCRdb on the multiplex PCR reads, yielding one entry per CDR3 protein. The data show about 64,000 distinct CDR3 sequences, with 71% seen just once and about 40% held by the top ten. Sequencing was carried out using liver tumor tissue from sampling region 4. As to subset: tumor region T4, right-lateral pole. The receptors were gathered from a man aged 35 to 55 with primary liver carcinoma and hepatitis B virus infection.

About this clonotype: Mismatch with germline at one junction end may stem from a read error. CDR3 in DNA: TGTGCCACCCAGCGGCCGCGTTCTGCGGCCAACGTCCTGACTTTC. This gives the protein CATQRPRSAANVLTF. The chain uses TRBV11-2 and TRBJ2-6, with D tentatively TRBD2 (5 bases). This CDR3 has 15 amino acids. CDR1 SGHAT and CDR2 FQNNGV come from the germline V gene.

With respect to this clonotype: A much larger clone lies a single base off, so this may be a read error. The CDR3 spells CASSPPGQATNEKLIF. The CDR3 DNA reads as TGTGCCAGCAGCCCACCCGGACAGGCAACTAATGAAAAACTGATTTTT. The chain carries TRBV7-9 and TRBJ1-4, with 7 bases matching TRBD1. From germline, CDR1 is SEHNR and CDR2 FQNEAQ (reference sequence). The CDR3 extends over 16 amino acids.

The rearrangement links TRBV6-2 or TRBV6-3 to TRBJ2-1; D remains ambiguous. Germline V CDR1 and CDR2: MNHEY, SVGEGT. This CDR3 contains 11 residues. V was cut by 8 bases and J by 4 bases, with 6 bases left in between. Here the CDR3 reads CASQRYNEQFF. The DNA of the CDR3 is TGTGCCAGCCAGCGATACAATGAGCAGTTCTTC.

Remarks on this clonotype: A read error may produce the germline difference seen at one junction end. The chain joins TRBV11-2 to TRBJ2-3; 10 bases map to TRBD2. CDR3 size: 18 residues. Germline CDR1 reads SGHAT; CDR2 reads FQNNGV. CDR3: CTSSFGITSGTSIDTQYF. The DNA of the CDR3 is TGTACCAGCAGCTTCGGGATCACTAGCGGGACTAGTATAGATACGCAGTATTTT.

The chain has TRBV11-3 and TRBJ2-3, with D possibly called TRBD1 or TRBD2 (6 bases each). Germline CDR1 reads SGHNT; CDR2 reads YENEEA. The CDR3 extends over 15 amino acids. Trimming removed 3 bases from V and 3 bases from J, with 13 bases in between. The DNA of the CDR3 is TGTGCCAGCAGCTTTAGGGGGAGGCTGACAGATACGCAGTATTTT. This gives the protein CASSFRGRLTDTQYF.

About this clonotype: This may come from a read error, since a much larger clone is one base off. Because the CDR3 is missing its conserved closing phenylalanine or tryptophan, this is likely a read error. Here the CDR3 reads CASSLGGSSYNEQFL. The CDR3 region has the DNA TGTGCCAGCAGCTTAGGCGGGAGCTCCTACAATGAGCAGTTCTTA. The chain carries TRBV11-2 and TRBJ2-1, with 7 positions matching TRBD2. Per germline, CDR1 SGHAT and CDR2 FQNNGV. Trimming cost V 1 base and J 0 bases; bases outside gene matches: 0. CDR3 size: 15 residues.

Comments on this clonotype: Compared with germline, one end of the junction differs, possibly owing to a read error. Written as DNA, the CDR3 is TGTGCCTGGAGGCAGAAAGGAAGCTCCTACATTGAGGAGTTCTTC. Encoded protein: CAWRQKGSSYIEEFF. The chain recombines TRBV30 with TRBJ2-1; the D is unclear. This CDR3 is 15 amino acids long. The germline V gene has CDR1 GTSNPN and CDR2 SVGIG (reference sequence).

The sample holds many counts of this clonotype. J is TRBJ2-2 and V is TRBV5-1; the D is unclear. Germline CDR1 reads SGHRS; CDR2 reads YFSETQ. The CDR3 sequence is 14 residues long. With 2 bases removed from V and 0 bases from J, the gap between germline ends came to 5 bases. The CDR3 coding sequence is TGCGCCAGCAGCTTATCAGCGAACACCGGGGAGCTGTTTTTT. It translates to CASSLSANTGELFF.

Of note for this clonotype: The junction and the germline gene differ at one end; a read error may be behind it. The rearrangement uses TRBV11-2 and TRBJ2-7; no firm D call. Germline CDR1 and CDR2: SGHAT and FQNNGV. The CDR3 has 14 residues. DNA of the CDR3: TGTACCAGCACCTTAGATCGACAAGCCTACGAGCAGTACTTC. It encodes CTSTLDRQAYEQYF. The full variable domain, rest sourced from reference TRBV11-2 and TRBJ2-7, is EAGVAQSPRYKIIEKRQSVAFWCNPISGHATLYWYQQILGQGPKLLIQFQNNGVVDDSQLPKDRFSAERLKGVDSTLKIQPAKLEDSAVYLCTSTLDRQAYEQYFGPGTRLTVT.

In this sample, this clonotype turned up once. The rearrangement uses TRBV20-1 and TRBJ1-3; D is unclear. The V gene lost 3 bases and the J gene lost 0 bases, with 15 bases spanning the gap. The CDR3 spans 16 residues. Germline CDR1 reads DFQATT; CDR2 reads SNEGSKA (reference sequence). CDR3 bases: TGCAGTGCTAGCCCTTCTGTGAGAGACTCTGGAAACACCATATATTTT. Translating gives CSASPSVRDSGNTIYF.

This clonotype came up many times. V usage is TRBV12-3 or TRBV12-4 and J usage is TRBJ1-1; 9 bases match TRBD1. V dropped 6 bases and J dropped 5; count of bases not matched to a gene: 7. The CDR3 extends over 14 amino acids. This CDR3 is CASRTTTGGTEAFF. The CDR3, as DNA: TGTGCCAGCAGGACCACGACAGGGGGGACTGAAGCTTTCTTT.

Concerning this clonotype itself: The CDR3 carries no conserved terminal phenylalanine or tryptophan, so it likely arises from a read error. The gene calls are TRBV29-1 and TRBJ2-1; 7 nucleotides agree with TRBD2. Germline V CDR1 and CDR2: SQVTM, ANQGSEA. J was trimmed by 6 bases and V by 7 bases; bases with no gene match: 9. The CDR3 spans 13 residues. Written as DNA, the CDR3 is TGCAGCGGGGGGACTAACGGGTTCAATGAGCAGTTCATC. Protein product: CSGGTNGFNEQFI.

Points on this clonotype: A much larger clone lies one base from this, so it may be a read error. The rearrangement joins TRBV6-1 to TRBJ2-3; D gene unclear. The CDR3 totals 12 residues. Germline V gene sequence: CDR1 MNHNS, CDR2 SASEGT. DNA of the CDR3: TGTGCCAGCAGTGATTGGGCAGATACGCAGTTTTTT. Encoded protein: CASSDWADTQFF.

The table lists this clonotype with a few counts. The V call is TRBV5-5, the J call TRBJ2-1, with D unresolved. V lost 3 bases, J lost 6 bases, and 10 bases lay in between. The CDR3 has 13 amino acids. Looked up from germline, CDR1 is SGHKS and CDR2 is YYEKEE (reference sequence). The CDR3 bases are TGTGCCAGCAGCTACCAAACGGGCAATGAGCAGTTCTTC. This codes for CASSYQTGNEQFF.

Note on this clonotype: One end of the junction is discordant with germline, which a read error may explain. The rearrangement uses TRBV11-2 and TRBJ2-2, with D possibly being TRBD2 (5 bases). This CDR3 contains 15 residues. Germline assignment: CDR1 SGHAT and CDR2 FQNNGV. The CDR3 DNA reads TGTGCCGGCAGCTTTGCAGGATCGAACACCGGGAAGCTGTTTTTT. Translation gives CAGSFAGSNTGKLFF.

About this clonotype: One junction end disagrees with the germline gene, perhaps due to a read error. This CDR3 reads CASRPRQASSFYGQYF. The CDR3 DNA reads as TGTGCCAGCAGGCCCAGACAGGCATCATCCTTTTACGGGCAGTACTTC. This chain uses TRBV6-5 with TRBJ2-7, with D possibly matching TRBD1 (6 bases). Germline-derived CDR1 and CDR2 are MNHEY and SVGAGI. The CDR3 is made up of 16 amino acids.

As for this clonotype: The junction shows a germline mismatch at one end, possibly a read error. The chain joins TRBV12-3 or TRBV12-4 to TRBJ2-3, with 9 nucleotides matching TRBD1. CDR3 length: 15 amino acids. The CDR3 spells CASRCDTGGEDTQYF. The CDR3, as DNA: TGTGCCAGCAGATGCGACACAGGGGGCGAAGATACTCAGTATTTT.

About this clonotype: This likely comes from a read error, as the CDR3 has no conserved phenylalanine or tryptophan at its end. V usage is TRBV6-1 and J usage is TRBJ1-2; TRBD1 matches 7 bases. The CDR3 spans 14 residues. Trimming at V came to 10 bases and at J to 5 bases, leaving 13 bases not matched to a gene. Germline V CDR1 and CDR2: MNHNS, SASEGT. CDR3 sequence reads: CAIIKPGQPYGYTS. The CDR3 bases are TGTGCCATCATAAAACCGGGACAGCCATATGGCTACACCTCC.

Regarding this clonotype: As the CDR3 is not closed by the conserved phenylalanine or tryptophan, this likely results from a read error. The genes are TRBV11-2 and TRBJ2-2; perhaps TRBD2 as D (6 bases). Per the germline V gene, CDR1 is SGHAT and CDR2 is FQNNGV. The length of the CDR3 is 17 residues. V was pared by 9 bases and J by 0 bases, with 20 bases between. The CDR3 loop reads CASTLVVGGANTGELFI. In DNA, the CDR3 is TGTGCCAGTACCTTAGTAGTAGGAGGGGCGAACACCGGGGAGCTGTTTATT.

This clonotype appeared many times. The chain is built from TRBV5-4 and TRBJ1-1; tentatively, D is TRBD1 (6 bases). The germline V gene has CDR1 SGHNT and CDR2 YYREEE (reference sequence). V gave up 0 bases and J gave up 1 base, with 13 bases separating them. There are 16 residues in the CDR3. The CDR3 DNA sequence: TGTGCCAGCAGCTTGGGTCGAGGGGGGACGAACACTGAAGCTTTCTTT. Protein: CASSLGRGGTNTEAFF.

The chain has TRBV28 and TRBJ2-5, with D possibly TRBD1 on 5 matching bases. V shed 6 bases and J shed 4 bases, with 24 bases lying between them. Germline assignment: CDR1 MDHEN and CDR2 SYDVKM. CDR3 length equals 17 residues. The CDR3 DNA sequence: TGTGCCAGCAGCTCCCAGGGCGGCAGAGGATCCCGAGAGACCCAGTACTTC. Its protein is CASSSQGGRGSRETQYF.

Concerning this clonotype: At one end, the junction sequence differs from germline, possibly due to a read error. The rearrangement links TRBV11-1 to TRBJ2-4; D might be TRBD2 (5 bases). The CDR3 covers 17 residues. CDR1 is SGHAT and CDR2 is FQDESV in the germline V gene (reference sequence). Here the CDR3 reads CASSFPGISRTKNIQYF. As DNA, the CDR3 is TGTGCCAGCAGCTTTCCCGGGATTAGCAGGACCAAAAACATTCAGTATTTC. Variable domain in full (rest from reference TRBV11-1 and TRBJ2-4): EAEVAQSPRYKITEKSQAVAFWCDPISGHATLYWYRQILGQGPELLVQFQDESVVDDSQLPKDRFSAERLKGVDSTLKIQPAELGDSAMYLCASSFPGISRTKNIQYFGAGTRLSVL.

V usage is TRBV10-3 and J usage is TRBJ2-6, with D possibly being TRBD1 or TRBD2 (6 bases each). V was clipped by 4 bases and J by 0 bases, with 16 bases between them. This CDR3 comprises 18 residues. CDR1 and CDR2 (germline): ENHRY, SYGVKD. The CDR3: CAISGSRGADSGANVLTF. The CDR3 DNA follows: TGTGCCATCAGTGGTTCGAGGGGGGCAGACTCTGGGGCCAACGTCCTGACTTTC.

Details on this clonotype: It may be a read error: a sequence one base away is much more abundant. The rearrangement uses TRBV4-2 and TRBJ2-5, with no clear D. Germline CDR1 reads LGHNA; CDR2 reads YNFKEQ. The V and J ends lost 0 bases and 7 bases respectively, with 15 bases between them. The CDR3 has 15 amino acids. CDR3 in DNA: TGTGCCAGCAGCCAAGACCTGGGATCGGTGGTGACCCAGTACTTC. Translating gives CASSQDLGSVVTQYF.

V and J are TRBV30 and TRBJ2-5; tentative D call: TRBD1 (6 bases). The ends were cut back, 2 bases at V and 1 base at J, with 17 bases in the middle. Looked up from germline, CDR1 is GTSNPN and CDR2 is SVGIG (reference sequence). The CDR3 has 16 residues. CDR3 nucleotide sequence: TGTGCCTGGAGTAACACAGGGCTGACGCCCCAAGAGACCCAGTACTTC. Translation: CAWSNTGLTPQETQYF.

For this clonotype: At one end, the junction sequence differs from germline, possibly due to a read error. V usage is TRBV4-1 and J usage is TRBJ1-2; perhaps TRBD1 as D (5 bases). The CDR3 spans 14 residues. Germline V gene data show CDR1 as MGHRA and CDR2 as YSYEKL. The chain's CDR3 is CASNQGDGNYGYIF. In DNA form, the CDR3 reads TGCGCCAGCAACCAAGGGGACGGGAACTATGGCTACATCTTC.